This paragraph reports one T cell receptor beta chain. Original handling: ImmunoSEQ gave junction-only sequences without quality scores, so filtering differed. Repertoires were generated with immunoSEQ multiplex PCR, while TCRdb's copy carries only in-frame clones and drops some. For V, J and clone size, that table is used; D and trimming come from the DNA. The sample records about 460,000 clones, approximately 80% being singletons. The data are from a study of shared clonotypes between healthy human individuals. Germline lookup yields CDR1 WSHSY and CDR2 SAAADI. The CDR3 length is 15 residues. Germline trimming cut 1 base from V and 3 bases from J; bases unmatched to any gene: 4.

Sequences were obtained from PBMCs. The sequence derives from a woman in her 40s in good health. Some clones in this sample may be carry-over from other donors' samples. The rearrangement joins TRBV10-2 to TRBJ1-2, with 8 nucleotides matching TRBD1. The CDR3, as DNA: TGCGCCAGCAGTGAGTGGACAGGGAGGGACTATGGCTACACCTTC. Amino acids: CASSEWTGRDYGYTF.